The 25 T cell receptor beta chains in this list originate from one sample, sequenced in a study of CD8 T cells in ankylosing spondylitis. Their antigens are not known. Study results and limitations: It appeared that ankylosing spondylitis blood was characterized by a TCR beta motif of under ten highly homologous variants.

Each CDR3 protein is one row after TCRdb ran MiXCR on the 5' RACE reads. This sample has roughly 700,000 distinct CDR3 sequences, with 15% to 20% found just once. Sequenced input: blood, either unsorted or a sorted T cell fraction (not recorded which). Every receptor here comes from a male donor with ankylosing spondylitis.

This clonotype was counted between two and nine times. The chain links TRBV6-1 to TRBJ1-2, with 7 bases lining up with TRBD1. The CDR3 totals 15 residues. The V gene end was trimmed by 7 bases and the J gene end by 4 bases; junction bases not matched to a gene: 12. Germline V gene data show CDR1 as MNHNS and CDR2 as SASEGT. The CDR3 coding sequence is TGTGCCAGCATGCTGGGGACAGCTAGTTCCTATGGCTACACCTTC. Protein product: CASMLGTASSYGYTF.

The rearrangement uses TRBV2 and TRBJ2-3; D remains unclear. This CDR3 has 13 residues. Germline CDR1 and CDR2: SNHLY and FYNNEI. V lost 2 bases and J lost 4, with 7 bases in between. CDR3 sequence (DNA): TGTGCCAGCAGTGAATACGTAGCAGATACGCAGTATTTT. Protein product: CASSEYVADTQYF.

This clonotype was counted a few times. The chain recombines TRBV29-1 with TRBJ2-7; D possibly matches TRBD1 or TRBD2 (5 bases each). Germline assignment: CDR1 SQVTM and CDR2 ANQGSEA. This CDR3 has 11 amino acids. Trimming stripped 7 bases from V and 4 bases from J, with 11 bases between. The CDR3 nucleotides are TGCAGCGGATGGTGGGGGTACGAGCAGTACTTC. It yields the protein CSGWWGYEQYF.

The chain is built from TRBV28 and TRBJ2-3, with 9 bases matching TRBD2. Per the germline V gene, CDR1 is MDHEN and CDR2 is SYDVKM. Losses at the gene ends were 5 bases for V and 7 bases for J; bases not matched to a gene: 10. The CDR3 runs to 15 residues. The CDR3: CASSLNSGRTNTQYF. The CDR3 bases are TGTGCCAGCAGTCTTAATAGCGGGAGAACGAATACGCAGTATTTT.

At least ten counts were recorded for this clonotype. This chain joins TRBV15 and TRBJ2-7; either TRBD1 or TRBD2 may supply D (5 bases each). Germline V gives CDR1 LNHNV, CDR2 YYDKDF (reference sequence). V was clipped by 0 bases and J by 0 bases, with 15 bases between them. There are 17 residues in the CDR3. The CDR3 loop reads CATSREPSVGTSYEQYF. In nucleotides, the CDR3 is TGTGCCACCAGCAGAGAACCCTCCGTGGGGACCTCCTACGAGCAGTACTTC.

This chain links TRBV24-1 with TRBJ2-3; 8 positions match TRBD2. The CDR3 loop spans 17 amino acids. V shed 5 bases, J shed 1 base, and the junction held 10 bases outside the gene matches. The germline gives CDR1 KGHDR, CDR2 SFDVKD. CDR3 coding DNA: TGTGCCACCAGTGGGCTTAGCGGGATTATGGGCACAGATACGCAGTATTTT. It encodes CATSGLSGIMGTDTQYF.

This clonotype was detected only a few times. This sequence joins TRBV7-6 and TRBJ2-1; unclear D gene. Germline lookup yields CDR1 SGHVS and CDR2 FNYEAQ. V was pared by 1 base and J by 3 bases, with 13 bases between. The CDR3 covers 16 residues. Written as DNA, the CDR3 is TGTGCCAGCAGCTTAGACCCTCGACCACTCTACAATGAGCAGTTCTTC. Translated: CASSLDPRPLYNEQFF.

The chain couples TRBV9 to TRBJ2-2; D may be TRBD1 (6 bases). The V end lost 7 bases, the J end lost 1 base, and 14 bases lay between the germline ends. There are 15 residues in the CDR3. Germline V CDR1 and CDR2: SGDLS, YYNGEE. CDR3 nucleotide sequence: TGTGCCAGCCCTCATACAGGGTTGAACACCGGGGAGCTGTTTTTT. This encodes CASPHTGLNTGELFF.

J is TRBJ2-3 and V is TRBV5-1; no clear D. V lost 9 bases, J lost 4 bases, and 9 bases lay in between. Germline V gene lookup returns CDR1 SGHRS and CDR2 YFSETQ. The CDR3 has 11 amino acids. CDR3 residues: CAKPNSDTQYF. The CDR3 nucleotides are TGCGCCAAGCCCAATTCAGATACGCAGTATTTT.

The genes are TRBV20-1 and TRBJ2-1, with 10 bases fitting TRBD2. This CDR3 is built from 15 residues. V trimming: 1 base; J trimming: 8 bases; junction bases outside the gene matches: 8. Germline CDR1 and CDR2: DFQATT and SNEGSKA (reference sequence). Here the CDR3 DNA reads TGCAGTGCTAGAGGTCCTAGCGGGAGAGTCCATGAGCAGTTCTTC. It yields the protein CSARGPSGRVHEQFF.

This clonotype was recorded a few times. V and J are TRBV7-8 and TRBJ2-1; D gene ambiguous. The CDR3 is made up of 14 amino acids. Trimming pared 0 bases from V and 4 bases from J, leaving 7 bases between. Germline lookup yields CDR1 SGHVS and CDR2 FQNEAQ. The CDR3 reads CASSLAWVYNEQFF. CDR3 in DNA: TGTGCCAGCAGCTTAGCGTGGGTTTACAATGAGCAGTTCTTC.

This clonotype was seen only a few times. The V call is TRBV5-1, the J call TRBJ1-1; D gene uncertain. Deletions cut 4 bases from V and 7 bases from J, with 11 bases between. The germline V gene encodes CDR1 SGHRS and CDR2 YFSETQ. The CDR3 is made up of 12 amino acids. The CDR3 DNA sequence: TGCGCCAGCAGCGAGGACCGGGGTGAAGCTTTCTTT. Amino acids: CASSEDRGEAFF.

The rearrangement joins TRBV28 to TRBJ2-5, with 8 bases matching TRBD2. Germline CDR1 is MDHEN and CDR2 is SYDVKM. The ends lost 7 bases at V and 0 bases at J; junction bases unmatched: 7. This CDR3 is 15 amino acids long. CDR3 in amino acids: CASTRGGADQETQYF. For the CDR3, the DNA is TGTGCCAGCACCCGGGGGGGGGCGGACCAAGAGACCCAGTACTTC.

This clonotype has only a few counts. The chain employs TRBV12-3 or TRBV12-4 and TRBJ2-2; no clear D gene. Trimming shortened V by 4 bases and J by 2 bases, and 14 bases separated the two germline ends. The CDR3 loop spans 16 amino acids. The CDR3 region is CASSSPGSLNTGELFF. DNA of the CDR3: TGTGCCAGCAGTTCCCCTGGGTCATTAAACACCGGGGAGCTGTTTTTT.

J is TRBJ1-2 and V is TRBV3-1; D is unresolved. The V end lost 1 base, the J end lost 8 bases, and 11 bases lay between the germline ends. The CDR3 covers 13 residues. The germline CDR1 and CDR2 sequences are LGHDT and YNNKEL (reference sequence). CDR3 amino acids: CASSQGRWFGYTF. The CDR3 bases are TGTGCCAGCAGCCAAGGCAGGTGGTTCGGCTACACCTTC.

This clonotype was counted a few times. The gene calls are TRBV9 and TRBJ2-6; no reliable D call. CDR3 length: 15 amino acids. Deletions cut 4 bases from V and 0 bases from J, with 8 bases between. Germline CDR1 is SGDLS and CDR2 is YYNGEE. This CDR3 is CASSTQDSGANVLTF. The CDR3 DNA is TGTGCCAGCAGCACCCAGGACTCTGGGGCCAACGTCCTGACTTTC.

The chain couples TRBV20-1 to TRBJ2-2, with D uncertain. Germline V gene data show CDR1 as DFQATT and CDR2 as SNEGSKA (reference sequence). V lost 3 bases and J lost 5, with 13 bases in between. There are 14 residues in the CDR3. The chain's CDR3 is CSARPNIVTGELFF. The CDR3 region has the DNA TGCAGTGCTAGGCCTAACATTGTAACCGGGGAGCTGTTTTTT.

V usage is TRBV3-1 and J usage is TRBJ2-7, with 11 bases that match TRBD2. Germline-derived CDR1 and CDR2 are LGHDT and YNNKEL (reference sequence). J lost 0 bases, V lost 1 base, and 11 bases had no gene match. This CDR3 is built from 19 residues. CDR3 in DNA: TGTGCCAGCAGCCAAGGAGGGACTAGCGGCCGTCTAAGCTCCTACGAGCAGTACTTC. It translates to CASSQGGTSGRLSSYEQYF.

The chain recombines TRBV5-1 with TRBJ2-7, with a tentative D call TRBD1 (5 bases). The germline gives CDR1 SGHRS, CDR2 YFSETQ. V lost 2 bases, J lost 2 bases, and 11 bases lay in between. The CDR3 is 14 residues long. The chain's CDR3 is CASSFTAGTYEQYF. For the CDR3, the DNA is TGCGCCAGCAGCTTTACTGCAGGGACCTACGAGCAGTACTTC.

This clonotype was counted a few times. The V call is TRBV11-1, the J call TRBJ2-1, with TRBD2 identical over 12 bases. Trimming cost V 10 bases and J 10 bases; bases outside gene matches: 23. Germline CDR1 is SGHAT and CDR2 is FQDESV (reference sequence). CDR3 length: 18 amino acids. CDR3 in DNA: TGTGCCACCTTCCGGACTAGCGGGATCGGGGATCCATCTATGGAGCAGTTCTTC. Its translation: CATFRTSGIGDPSMEQFF.

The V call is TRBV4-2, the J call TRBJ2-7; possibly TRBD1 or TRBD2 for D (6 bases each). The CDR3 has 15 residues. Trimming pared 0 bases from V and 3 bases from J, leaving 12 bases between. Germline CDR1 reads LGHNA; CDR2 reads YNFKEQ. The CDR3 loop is CASSQDRGESYEQYF. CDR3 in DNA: TGTGCCAGCAGCCAAGATAGGGGGGAGAGCTACGAGCAGTACTTC.

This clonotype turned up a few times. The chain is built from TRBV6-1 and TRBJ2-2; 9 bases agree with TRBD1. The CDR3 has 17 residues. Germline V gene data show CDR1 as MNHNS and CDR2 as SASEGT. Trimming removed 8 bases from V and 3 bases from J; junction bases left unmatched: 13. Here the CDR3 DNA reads TGTGCCAGCGCGATAATAGGGACAGGGAAGTACACCGGGGAGCTGTTTTTT. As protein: CASAIIGTGKYTGELFF.

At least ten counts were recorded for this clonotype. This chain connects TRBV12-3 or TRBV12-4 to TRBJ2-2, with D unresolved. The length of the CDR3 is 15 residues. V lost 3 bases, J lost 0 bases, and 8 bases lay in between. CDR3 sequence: CASSFGSPNTGELFF. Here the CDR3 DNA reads TGTGCCAGCAGTTTCGGCAGCCCGAACACCGGGGAGCTGTTTTTT.

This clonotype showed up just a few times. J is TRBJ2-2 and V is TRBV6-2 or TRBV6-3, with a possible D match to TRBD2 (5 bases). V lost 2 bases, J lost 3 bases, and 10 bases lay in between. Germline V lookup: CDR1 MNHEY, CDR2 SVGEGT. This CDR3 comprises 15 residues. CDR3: CASSYGRDYTGELFF. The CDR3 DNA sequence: TGTGCCAGCAGTTACGGTCGGGATTACACCGGGGAGCTGTTTTTT.

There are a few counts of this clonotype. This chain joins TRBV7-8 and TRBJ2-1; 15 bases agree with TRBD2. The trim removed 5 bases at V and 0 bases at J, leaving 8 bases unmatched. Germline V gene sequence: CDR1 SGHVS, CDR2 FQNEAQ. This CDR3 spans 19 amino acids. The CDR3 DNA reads TGTGCCAGCAGCCCGGGGACTAGCGGGAGGCCCAACTCCTACAATGAGCAGTTCTTC. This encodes CASSPGTSGRPNSYNEQFF.